A single sample is the source of the 20 T cell receptor beta chains below, sequenced in a study of T cell responses to AZD1222 COVID-19 vaccine. TCRdb keeps only in-frame clones here, not all; method: immunoSEQ multiplex PCR. The sample has roughly 95,000 clones; 70% to 90% are singletons. The material sequenced was peripheral blood, taken on day 0 of AZD1222 vaccination. All receptors come from an adult in good health.

The rearrangement links TRBV15 to TRBJ2-3, with D possibly matching TRBD2 (6 bases). Germline loops: CDR1 LNHNV, CDR2 YYDKDF (reference sequence). This CDR3 contains 14 residues. V shed 0 bases and J shed 5 bases, with 9 bases lying between them. This CDR3 reads CATSRESGRDTQYF. CDR3 nucleotides: TGTGCCACCAGCAGAGAATCCGGGAGAGATACGCAGTATTTT. The full variable domain, in which reference TRBV15 and TRBJ2-3 provide the parts outside the CDR3, is DAMVIQNPRYQVTQFGKPVTLSCSQTLNHNVMYWYQQKSSQAPKLLFHYYDKDFNNEADTPDNFQSRRPNTSFCFLDIRSPGLGDTAMYLCATSRESGRDTQYFGPGTRLTVL.

The chain couples TRBV27 to TRBJ2-4, with D unresolved. This CDR3 is built from 14 residues. Germline values: CDR1 MNHEY, CDR2 SMNVEV (reference sequence). Trimming removed 6 bases at V and 4 bases at J, with 13 bases between. In DNA form, the CDR3 reads TGTGCCAGCAGCAAAAGTAGGGCTAAAAACATTCAGTACTTC. It yields the protein CASSKSRAKNIQYF.

The gene calls are TRBV19 and TRBJ1-1, with a possible D match to TRBD1 (5 bases). The CDR3 has 17 residues. V shed 3 bases and J shed 0 bases, with 17 bases lying between them. CDR1 is LNHDA, CDR2 SQIVND, per germline (reference sequence). In DNA, the CDR3 is TGTGCCAGTAGTATCACTCCCCCGGGCAGGGTGAACACTGAAGCTTTCTTT. Protein product: CASSITPPGRVNTEAFF.

This chain links TRBV20-1 with TRBJ2-5; 8 bases match TRBD2. The CDR3 spans 15 residues. Germline values: CDR1 DFQATT, CDR2 SNEGSKA (reference sequence). J lost 0 bases, V lost 3 bases, and 6 bases had no gene match. CDR3 sequence reads: CSASPSTSDQETQYF. For the CDR3, the DNA is TGCAGTGCTAGTCCTTCGACTAGCGACCAAGAGACCCAGTACTTC.

The rearrangement links TRBV7-9 to TRBJ1-6; D remains unclear. Germline V lookup: CDR1 SEHNR, CDR2 FQNEAQ (reference sequence). V dropped 4 bases and J dropped 3 bases, with 16 bases sitting between them. This CDR3 is built from 17 residues. The CDR3 DNA reads as TGTGCCAGCAGCTCTAGCCCCTCAGCGAGCTATAATTCACCCCTCCACTTT. This encodes CASSSSPSASYNSPLHF. Full variable domain (missing parts from reference TRBV7-9 and TRBJ1-6): DTGVSQNPRHKITKRGQNVTFRCDPISEHNRLYWYRQTLGQGPEFLTYFQNEAQLEKSRLLSDRFSAERPKGSFSTLEIQRTEQGDSAMYLCASSSSPSASYNSPLHFGNGTRLTVT.

The rearrangement uses TRBV4-1 and TRBJ2-7; 8 positions match TRBD1. V was pared by 0 bases and J by 4 bases, with 5 bases of the junction left unmatched. The CDR3 extends over 15 amino acids. Germline V gene lookup returns CDR1 MGHRA and CDR2 YSYEKL. The CDR3 nucleotides are TGCGCCAGCAGCCAAGATCAGACAGGGGCGTACGAGCAGTACTTC. Translation gives CASSQDQTGAYEQYF.

This clone occurred a few times. The rearrangement joins TRBV19 to TRBJ1-5; 10 positions match TRBD1. The germline gives CDR1 LNHDA, CDR2 SQIVND (reference sequence). CDR3 length equals 17 residues. J was trimmed by 5 bases and V by 3 bases; bases with no gene match: 10. For the CDR3, the DNA is TGTGCCAGTAGTATTGACAGGGGGCTATTTAGACATCAGCCCCAGCATTTT. It encodes CASSIDRGLFRHQPQHF.

The chain employs TRBV5-6 and TRBJ2-6; D gene ambiguous. The germline gives CDR1 SGHDT, CDR2 YYEEEE. The CDR3 loop spans 17 amino acids. V was trimmed by 4 bases and J by 0 bases, leaving 14 bases between them. The CDR3 DNA is TGTGCCAGCAGCCCCCCTTGGTTGGACTCTGGGGCCAACGTCCTGACTTTC. This sequence encodes CASSPPWLDSGANVLTF.

A note on this clone: This CDR3 is also generated by other DNA sequences in the sample. The rearrangement joins TRBV28 to TRBJ2-2; TRBD1 aligns across 10 bases. J was trimmed by 2 bases and V by 9 bases; bases with no gene match: 3. The CDR3 loop spans 14 amino acids. Per the germline V gene, CDR1 is MDHEN and CDR2 is SYDVKM. Written as DNA, the CDR3 is TGTGCCAGTCGGGACAGGGGAAACACCGGGGAGCTGTTTTTT. Its protein product is CASRDRGNTGELFF. The full variable domain, its missing parts supplied by reference TRBV28 and TRBJ2-2, is DVKVTQSSRYLVKRTGEKVFLECVQDMDHENMFWYRQDPGLGLRLIYFSYDVKMKEKGDIPEGYSVSREKKERFSLILESASTNQTSMYLCASRDRGNTGELFFGEGSRLTVL.

This chain uses TRBV7-2 with TRBJ2-3; D is possibly TRBD2 (5 bases). In germline, CDR1 is SGHTA, CDR2 FQGNSA. The CDR3 spans 14 residues. V lost 3 bases and J lost 6, with 13 bases in between. The CDR3 region is CASSFPDPGDTQYF. The CDR3 DNA follows: TGTGCCAGCAGCTTTCCGGACCCGGGGGATACGCAGTATTTT.

In DNA form, the CDR3 reads TGTGCCAGCAGTTTTTCAGGGCCGAATCAGCCCCAGCATTTT. This gives the protein CASSFSGPNQPQHF. V and J are TRBV2 and TRBJ1-5, with D possibly being TRBD1 (5 bases). The V gene's germline CDR1 is SNHLY and CDR2 FYNNEI. V lost 5 bases, J lost 4 bases, and 12 bases lay in between. The CDR3 has 14 amino acids.

The chain is built from TRBV10-3 and TRBJ1-3, with D perhaps TRBD1 (6 bases). V lost 7 bases to trimming and J lost 0 bases, with 10 bases between them. The CDR3 extends over 14 amino acids. Germline loops: CDR1 ENHRY, CDR2 SYGVKD. CDR3 sequence (DNA): TGTGCCATCAAGACAGGCGTCTCTGGAAACACCATATATTTT. Its translation is CAIKTGVSGNTIYF.

V gene TRBV10-3 combines with J gene TRBJ2-6; D may be TRBD1 (5 bases). V was shortened by 4 bases and J by 2 bases, with 12 bases between the two germline ends. The CDR3 runs 16 residues. CDR1 and CDR2 (germline): ENHRY, SYGVKD. This chain's CDR3 is CAISGPEGAGANVLTF. CDR3 in DNA: TGTGCCATCAGTGGTCCGGAAGGGGCTGGGGCCAACGTCCTGACTTTC.

J is TRBJ2-1 and V is TRBV28; 7 bases fit TRBD2. V was clipped by 5 bases and J by 2 bases; unmatched bases: 9. The CDR3 contains 16 residues. Germline CDR1 and CDR2: MDHEN and SYDVKM. The CDR3 loop reads CASSPTGGRTYNEQFF. CDR3 in DNA: TGTGCCAGCAGTCCTACGGGCGGGAGAACCTACAATGAGCAGTTCTTC.

The rearrangement joins TRBV5-5 to TRBJ2-5; no clear D. V shed 4 bases and J shed 0 bases, with 16 bases lying between them. CDR3 length: 16 residues. CDR1 and CDR2 (germline): SGHKS, YYEKEE (reference sequence). The CDR3 coding sequence is TGTGCCAGCAGCCCCGGTAGGGCAGCGTACCAAGAGACCCAGTACTTC. It specifies CASSPGRAAYQETQYF. Full variable domain (outside the CDR3, taken from reference TRBV5-5 and TRBJ2-5): DAGVTQSPTHLIKTRGQQVTLRCSPISGHKSVSWYQQVLGQGPQFIFQYYEKEERGRGNFPDRFSARQFPNYSSELNVNALLLGDSALYLCASSPGRAAYQETQYFGPGTRLLVL.

This sequence joins TRBV28 and TRBJ1-6; the match to TRBD1 covers 9 bases. J was trimmed by 7 bases and V by 2 bases; bases with no gene match: 9. This CDR3 spans 17 amino acids. Germline values: CDR1 MDHEN, CDR2 SYDVKM. CDR3 DNA: TGTGCCAGCAGTTTAGCCGACAGGGGGACTATCAATTCACCCCTCCACTTT. The encoded protein is CASSLADRGTINSPLHF.

The chain joins TRBV10-3 to TRBJ2-2; the match to TRBD2 covers 8 bases. CDR3 length equals 21 residues. Losses at the gene ends were 6 bases for V and 0 bases for J; bases not matched to a gene: 21. Looked up from germline, CDR1 is ENHRY and CDR2 is SYGVKD. CDR3 residues: CAIRTGRETSGSAANTGELFF. In DNA, the CDR3 is TGTGCCATCAGGACGGGACGAGAAACTAGCGGTAGCGCCGCGAACACCGGGGAGCTGTTTTTT.

This rearrangement joins TRBV19 to TRBJ2-2, with D unresolved. V lost 3 bases and J lost 3, with 5 bases in between. The CDR3 contains 13 residues. Germline assignment: CDR1 LNHDA and CDR2 SQIVND (reference sequence). DNA for the CDR3: TGTGCCAGTAGTATTTCGCACACCGGGGAGCTGTTTTTT. This translates into CASSISHTGELFF.

This chain links TRBV24-1 with TRBJ2-1, with D unresolved. Trimming removed 2 bases from V and 3 bases from J, with 13 bases in between. The CDR3 spans 16 residues. Germline values: CDR1 KGHDR, CDR2 SFDVKD. CDR3 protein: CATSDSRLDIYNEQFF. The CDR3 DNA follows: TGTGCCACCAGTGATTCCCGTCTAGATATCTACAATGAGCAGTTCTTC.

The V call is TRBV27, the J call TRBJ2-1; TRBD2 agrees at 8 bases. From germline, CDR1 is MNHEY and CDR2 SMNVEV (reference sequence). The CDR3 extends over 15 amino acids. J was trimmed by 7 bases and V by 2 bases; bases with no gene match: 7. CDR3 in DNA: TGTGCCAGCAGTTTAGCGGGAGGACGGGAAAATGAGCAGTTCTTC. It encodes CASSLAGGRENEQFF.